Listed below are T cell receptor beta chains from one sample, sequenced in a study of OX40 agonist ivuxolimab in advanced cancers. Using immunoSEQ multiplex PCR, the repertoire was profiled, and TCRdb retains in-frame clones only, with some absent. The table has some 84,000 clones, roughly 87% seen once. The starting material was CD4+ or CD8+ T cells sorted from blood, obtained in a trial of the OX40 agonist ivuxolimab. These receptor sequences come from an adult with an advanced solid tumor such as melanoma, head and neck, liver or kidney cancer. The CDR3 runs from the conserved cysteine through the conserved F or W. The D gene is left open where the match is weak. Not every row has a clone size; where given, it reads once, few, many or a size class.

D	J	V	size	CDR3	DNA
NA	TRBJ2-7	TRBV5-1	NA	CASSFSPSTGAISYEQYF	TGCGCCAGCAGCTTTTCCCCCTCTACGGGGGCCATCTCCTACGAGCAGTACTTC
NA	TRBJ2-7	TRBV19	NA	CASSANWVGSPRYEQYF	TGTGCCAGTAGTGCCAATTGGGTTGGATCTCCGCGATACGAGCAGTACTTC
NA	TRBJ2-3	TRBV9	NA	CASSVVPGGSTDTQYF	TGTGCCAGCAGCGTAGTCCCGGGGGGCAGCACAGATACGCAGTATTTT
NA	TRBJ2-7	TRBV4-3	NA	CASSHGPTYEQYF	TGCGCCAGCAGCCACGGACCCACCTACGAGCAGTACTTC
TRBD1	TRBJ2-7	TRBV7-9	NA	CASSTPRKSGTGAIYEQYF	TGTGCCAGCAGCACCCCAAGAAAATCCGGGACAGGGGCCATCTACGAGCAGTACTTC
TRBD2	TRBJ2-4	TRBV2	NA	CANGAASGTEKNIQYF	TGTGCCAATGGGGCGGCTAGCGGGACAGAAAAAAACATTCAGTACTTC
NA	TRBJ1-1	TRBV15	once	CATSRDRNRAAFF	TGTGCCACCAGCAGAGACCGGAATCGGGCAGCTTTCTTT
NA	TRBJ2-6	TRBV28	NA	CASSPQRAGANVLTF	TGTGCCAGCAGTCCGCAGAGGGCCGGGGCCAACGTCCTGACTTTC
TRBD1	TRBJ2-1	TRBV28	NA	CASSMGTGFYNEQFF	TGTGCCAGCAGTATGGGGACAGGTTTTTACAATGAGCAGTTCTTC
NA	TRBJ2-3	TRBV4-2	few	CASSQDPSSARTDTQYF	TGTGCCAGCAGCCAAGATCCGTCTAGCGCCCGCACAGATACGCAGTATTTT
NA	TRBJ2-7	TRBV6-5	once	CASSLGQHYEQYF	TGTGCCAGCAGCCTTGGACAACACTACGAGCAGTACTTC
NA	TRBJ2-3	TRBV10-3	NA	CAISVKGPDTQYF	TGTGCCATCAGTGTTAAGGGGCCGGATACGCAGTATTTT
NA	TRBJ2-2	TRBV6-5	NA	CASSTRQGYTGELFF	TGTGCCAGCAGCACCCGTCAGGGATACACCGGGGAGCTGTTTTTT
TRBD1	TRBJ2-2	TRBV18	once	CASSPRRGAGGGTGELFF	TGTGCCAGCTCACCACGACGCGGGGCAGGGGGCGGCACCGGGGAGCTGTTTTTT
TRBD1	TRBJ1-1	TRBV18	few	CASSPTGGQTEAFF	TGTGCCAGCTCACCCACAGGGGGCCAGACTGAAGCTTTCTTT
NA	TRBJ2-1	TRBV6-5	NA	CASSYSGGTNNEQFF	TGTGCCAGCAGTTACTCTGGCGGTACAAACAATGAGCAGTTCTTC
NA	TRBJ2-7	TRBV10-3	NA	CATARDAGRSNEQYF	TGTGCCACCGCCCGCGACGCGGGCCGAAGCAACGAGCAGTACTTC
NA	TRBJ1-2	TRBV9	NA	CASSVGDSGYGYTF	TGTGCCAGCAGCGTAGGGGATTCCGGCTATGGCTACACCTTC
TRBD1	TRBJ2-3	TRBV7-3	NA	CASSLIRDRRQYF	TGTGCCAGCAGCTTAATCCGGGACAGAAGGCAGTATTTT
NA	TRBJ2-4	TRBV6-1	NA	CASSDPGSAAKNIQYF	TGTGCCAGCAGTGATCCCGGGTCCGCGGCCAAAAACATTCAGTACTTC